Each of the 5 T cell receptor beta chains below was sequenced from the same sample in a study of beta chain features in type 1 diabetes. Sequenced material consisted of expressed TCRB transcripts (all of the isolated RNA was reverse transcribed). This table comes from immunoSEQ multiplex PCR, and its TCRdb copy is limited to in-frame clones, with some not included. The repertoire holds about 180,000 clones, with approximately 13% as singletons. Sequencing was done on a sample of central memory CD4+ T cells from blood. The receptors derive from a woman between 18 and 29 years old in good health.

This clone was seen a handful of times. The chain couples TRBV5-1 to TRBJ1-1; tentatively, D is TRBD1 (5 bases). This CDR3 spans 15 amino acids. Germline CDR1 SGHRS, CDR2 YFSETQ. Trimming took 1 base from V and 4 from J, leaving 14 bases between them. As DNA, the CDR3 is TGCGCCAGCAGCTTGACGGGGGATTCGGGCACTGAAGCTTTCTTT. Translation gives CASSLTGDSGTEAFF.

V usage is TRBV6-5 and J usage is TRBJ1-2; 8 positions agree with TRBD1. CDR1 is MNHEY and CDR2 is SVGAGI in the germline V gene. The CDR3 is 15 amino acids. The V and J ends lost 4 bases and 8 bases, in that order; junction bases with no gene match: 12. The CDR3 DNA sequence: TGTGCCAGCAGTTCCAAGAGGTCAGGGGGCGTCGGCTACACCTTC. As protein: CASSSKRSGGVGYTF.

The V gene is TRBV29-1, the J gene TRBJ1-2, with D maybe TRBD1 (5 bases). V shed 3 bases and J shed 6 bases, with 20 bases lying between them. This CDR3 has 15 amino acids. CDR1 and CDR2 (germline): SQVTM, ANQGSEA. CDR3 nucleotide sequence: TGCAGCGTTGAGGAACCCCACAGGAACCGCAATGGCTACACCTTC. Residues: CSVEEPHRNRNGYTF.

This clone was seen only a few times. The chain has TRBV29-1 and TRBJ2-3; the match to TRBD2 covers 8 bases. Germline V CDR1 and CDR2: SQVTM, ANQGSEA. The CDR3 is made up of 14 amino acids. J was trimmed by 1 base and V by 8 bases; bases with no gene match: 8. The CDR3 region has the DNA TGCAGCTCGAGGACTAGCCGAGGCACAGATACGCAGTATTTT. It specifies CSSRTSRGTDTQYF.

A few counts support this clone. J is TRBJ2-7 and V is TRBV29-1; a weak D match, TRBD1 (5 bases). The CDR3 spans 14 residues. The germline V gene has CDR1 SQVTM and CDR2 ANQGSEA. V was cut by 0 bases and J by 2 bases, with 11 bases left in between. CDR3 bases: TGCAGCGTTGAAGATCCACAGGTAACCTACGAGCAGTACTTC. Residues: CSVEDPQVTYEQYF.